The clone carrying this T cell receptor beta chain was detected ten times or more. No antigen is known for it. Germline assignment: CDR1 LNHNV and CDR2 YYDKDF (reference sequence). With 0 bases removed from V and 10 bases from J, the gap between germline ends came to 6 bases. This CDR3 has 12 residues. The data derive from a study of response to subunit inactivated influenza vaccine. Study conclusions and caveats: Few additional T cells are recruited per seasonal influenza vaccination, authors suggested.

TCRdb used MiXCR to reprocess the RT-PCR reads, holding one entry per CDR3 protein. The profile covers more than 450,000 distinct CDR3 sequences, with 12% appearing a single time and approximately 10% taken by the ten largest. The material sequenced was PBMCs from blood, taken on the day of vaccination. This clonotype was obtained from a man aged 50 or older who received an inactivated influenza vaccine. The chain carries TRBV15 and TRBJ1-4; unclear D gene. The DNA for the CDR3 is TGTGCCACCAGCAGAGACGTGGGAAAACTGTTTTTT. Its translation: CATSRDVGKLFF. Using reference TRBV15 and TRBJ1-4 for the parts outside the CDR3, the full variable domain is DAMVIQNPRYQVTQFGKPVTLSCSQTLNHNVMYWYQQKSSQAPKLLFHYYDKDFNNEADTPDNFQSRRPNTSFCFLDIRSPGLGDTAMYLCATSRDVGKLFFGSGTQLSVL.